This passage covers 21 T cell receptor beta chains from one sample sequenced in a study of shared clonotypes between healthy human individuals. The table came from immunoSEQ multiplex PCR; TCRdb's copy has only in-frame clones and leaves some out. Among some 530,000 clones listed, over 75% were seen once. Specimen: PBMCs. Every receptor here comes from a woman in her 40s in good health. Some clones in this sample may be carry-over from other donors' samples.

The V and J genes are TRBV7-9 and TRBJ2-7; D is possibly TRBD2 (6 bases). There are 14 residues in the CDR3. V lost 5 bases, J lost 7 bases, and 18 bases lay in between. Germline V gene sequence: CDR1 SEHNR, CDR2 FQNEAQ (reference sequence). CDR3 loop: CASSTPGLPVEQYF. CDR3 nucleotide sequence: TGTGCCAGCAGCACCCCTGGACTACCCGTGGAGCAGTACTTC.

CDR3 bases: TGTGCCAGCAGTGAAGGGGGTAATGAAAAACTGTTTTTT. It yields the protein CASSEGGNEKLFF. The J gene is TRBJ1-4, the V gene TRBV25-1; tentative D call: TRBD1 (5 bases). The V and J ends lost 2 bases and 4 bases respectively, with 5 bases between them. This CDR3 comprises 13 residues. CDR1 is MGHDK, CDR2 SYGVNS, per germline.

This clone was detected only once. V is TRBV5-1 and J is TRBJ2-1; TRBD2 matches 13 bases. V was pared by 4 bases and J by 8 bases, with 6 bases of the junction left unmatched. Germline CDR1 SGHRS, CDR2 YFSETQ. This CDR3 contains 15 residues. The CDR3 bases are TGCGCCAGCAGCCAAGGGACTAGCGGGACTCATGAGCAGTTCTTC. Its protein product is CASSQGTSGTHEQFF. The full variable domain, with the rest looked up from reference TRBV5-1 and TRBJ2-1, is KAGVTQTPRYLIKTRGQQVTLSCSPISGHRSVSWYQQTPGQGLQFLFEYFSETQRNKGNFPGRFSGRQFSNSRSEMNVSTLELGDSALYLCASSQGTSGTHEQFFGPGTRLTVL.

The chain is built from TRBV4-3 and TRBJ2-3; 11 bases align to TRBD2. The CDR3 runs 17 residues. Per germline, CDR1 LGHNA and CDR2 YSLEER. The V and J ends lost 1 base and 3 bases, in that order; junction bases with no gene match: 6. CDR3 nucleotide sequence: TGCGCCAGCAGCCAAGGAACTATAGCGGGAGGGACAGATACGCAGTATTTT. Translation gives CASSQGTIAGGTDTQYF.

This chain links TRBV15 with TRBJ2-2; D remains ambiguous. CDR3 length equals 14 residues. V lost 0 bases and J lost 4, with 6 bases in between. CDR1 and CDR2 (germline): LNHNV, YYDKDF (reference sequence). CDR3 nucleotides: TGTGCCACCAGCAGAGAAGGTGCCACCGGGGAGCTGTTTTTT. Translating gives CATSREGATGELFF.

A word on this clone: A read error may be the cause here, since a much bigger clone is one base away. The rearrangement links TRBV5-4 to TRBJ2-5; 9 nucleotides align to TRBD1. In germline, CDR1 is SGHNT, CDR2 YYREEE (reference sequence). CDR3 length equals 15 residues. This CDR3 is CASSSPGQGEDTQYF. Written as DNA, the CDR3 is TGTGCCAGCAGCTCTCCGGGACAGGGAGAAGATACCCAGTACTTC. Using reference TRBV5-4 and TRBJ2-5 for the parts outside the CDR3, the full variable domain is ETGVTQSPTHLIKTRGQQVTLRCSSQSGHNTVSWYQQALGQGPQFIFQYYREEENGRGNFPPRFSGLQFPNYSSELNVNALELDDSALYLCASSSPGQGEDTQYFGPGTRLLVL.

This clone was recorded only once. The chain uses TRBV10-3 and TRBJ2-6; D perhaps matches TRBD2 (5 bases). The germline gives CDR1 ENHRY, CDR2 SYGVKD. Trimming took off 8 bases at V and 0 bases at J, with 14 bases between the two ends. This CDR3 contains 16 residues. The CDR3 bases are TGTGCCATCGGAGGCAGGCTTAACTCTGGGGCCAACGTCCTGACTTTC. This sequence encodes CAIGGRLNSGANVLTF.

Of note for this clone: One junction end disagrees with the germline gene, perhaps due to a read error. The rearrangement uses TRBV4-2 and TRBJ2-5, with D possibly matching TRBD2 (6 bases). Germline V CDR1 and CDR2: LGHNA, YNFKEQ. The CDR3 is made up of 15 amino acids. CDR3 sequence: CASSQGIQGGETRYF. For the CDR3, the DNA is TGTGCCAGCAGCCAAGGCATCCAGGGAGGAGAGACCCGGTACTTC.

The V and J genes are TRBV7-8 and TRBJ1-1, with a weak D call TRBD1 (6 bases). In germline, CDR1 is SGHVS, CDR2 FQNEAQ. Trimming stripped 5 bases from V and 3 bases from J, with 16 bases between. The CDR3 runs 15 residues. The CDR3 DNA sequence: TGTGCCAGCAGCCCAGGAGGACAGACCTACACTGAAGCTTTCTTT. It is translated as CASSPGGQTYTEAFF.

The chain combines TRBV7-2 with TRBJ2-1, with D uncertain. Trimming took off 5 bases at V and 8 bases at J, with 10 bases between the two ends. This CDR3 has 12 residues. Germline V gene sequence: CDR1 SGHTA, CDR2 FQGNSA. The CDR3 here is CASSPPSHEQFF. CDR3 nucleotide sequence: TGTGCCAGCAGCCCCCCGAGCCATGAGCAGTTCTTC.

The V call is TRBV5-1, the J call TRBJ1-2; D is ambiguous. The V gene's germline CDR1 is SGHRS and CDR2 YFSETQ. V shed 4 bases and J shed 1 base, with 8 bases lying between them. This CDR3 comprises 13 residues. The CDR3: CASSDDGNYGYTF. CDR3 in DNA: TGCGCCAGCAGCGACGACGGTAACTATGGCTACACCTTC.

This clone appeared a few times. The V and J genes are TRBV19 and TRBJ2-1; unclear D gene. The CDR3 loop spans 13 amino acids. CDR1 and CDR2 (germline): LNHDA, SQIVND (reference sequence). Trimming took 5 bases from V and 8 from J, leaving 13 bases between them. CDR3 region: CASSAASLDEQFF. The CDR3 nucleotides read TGTGCCAGTAGTGCGGCCAGCCTCGATGAGCAGTTCTTC.

The chain uses TRBV19 and TRBJ2-7; D is possibly TRBD1 or TRBD2 (6 bases each). Trimming removed 5 bases at V and 3 bases at J, with 17 bases between. The CDR3 is 15 amino acids. Per germline, CDR1 LNHDA and CDR2 SQIVND (reference sequence). The CDR3, as DNA: TGTGCCAGTAGTCCCGGAGGGGGAATCGACTACGAGCAGTACTTC. Protein: CASSPGGGIDYEQYF.

This rearrangement joins TRBV30 to TRBJ2-7, with 7 bases matching TRBD2. V dropped 8 bases and J dropped 0; count of bases not matched to a gene: 7. CDR3 length equals 13 residues. The germline V gene has CDR1 GTSNPN and CDR2 SVGIG (reference sequence). The CDR3 nucleotides are TGTGCCCGAGCTAGCGGAAGCTCCTACGAGCAGTACTTC. Translating it yields CARASGSSYEQYF.

The table lists this clone with a count of one. The chain carries TRBV4-2 and TRBJ2-1; 7 bases map to TRBD2. V gave up 4 bases and J gave up 5 bases; unmatched junction bases: 5. The V gene's germline CDR1 is LGHNA and CDR2 YNFKEQ. The CDR3 is 14 residues long. The CDR3: CASSPRTRDNEQFF. The CDR3 nucleotides are TGTGCCAGCAGCCCTCGGACTAGAGACAATGAGCAGTTCTTC.

J is TRBJ1-5 and V is TRBV10-3, with TRBD1 as a possible D gene (6 bases). V gave up 4 bases and J gave up 4 bases, with 11 bases separating them. Germline CDR1 is ENHRY and CDR2 is SYGVKD. The CDR3 loop spans 14 amino acids. In nucleotides, the CDR3 is TGTGCCATCAGTGGGCAGGGGAGGAATCAGCCCCAGCATTTT. Its protein product is CAISGQGRNQPQHF.

On this clone itself: Compared with germline, one end of the junction differs, possibly owing to a read error. Other DNA sequences from this sample encode an identical CDR3 as well. The chain couples TRBV29-1 to TRBJ1-2; D unresolved. Per germline, CDR1 SQVTM and CDR2 ANQGSEA. This CDR3 spans 12 amino acids. In nucleotides, the CDR3 is TGCAGCGTTGAGGACCATAACTATTGCTACACCTTC. Amino acid sequence: CSVEDHNYCYTF.

The chain couples TRBV5-1 to TRBJ2-2, with TRBD2 as a possible D gene (5 bases). Germline-derived CDR1 and CDR2 are SGHRS and YFSETQ. This CDR3 is 13 amino acids long. V was clipped by 4 bases and J by 6 bases, with 10 bases between them. CDR3: CASSEGLPGELFF. The CDR3 DNA follows: TGCGCCAGCAGCGAAGGACTTCCCGGGGAGCTGTTTTTT.

V and J are TRBV11-2 and TRBJ2-7; D remains unclear. Deletions cut 0 bases from V and 2 bases from J, with 8 bases between. The CDR3 is made up of 14 amino acids. Germline V gives CDR1 SGHAT, CDR2 FQNNGV. CDR3 bases: TGTGCCAGCAGCTTAGACTACGGACCCTACGAGCAGTACTTC. Encoded protein: CASSLDYGPYEQYF.

This clone was picked up one time. The CDR3 is CSVEGSDAYEQYF. CDR3 nucleotide sequence: TGCAGCGTTGAAGGCAGTGACGCATACGAGCAGTACTTC. The rearrangement links TRBV29-1 to TRBJ2-7; D gene unclear. Trimming shortened V by 1 base and J by 4 bases, and 11 bases separated the two germline ends. CDR1 is SQVTM and CDR2 is ANQGSEA in the germline V gene. CDR3 length: 13 amino acids.

This clone was found a few times. The chain uses TRBV14 and TRBJ1-1; the D is unclear. CDR3 size: 13 residues. Germline-derived CDR1 and CDR2 are SGHDN and FVKESK. V was trimmed by 3 bases and J by 3 bases, leaving 8 bases between them. The CDR3: CASSQRGYTEAFF. DNA of the CDR3: TGTGCCAGCAGCCAGAGAGGGTACACTGAAGCTTTCTTT.